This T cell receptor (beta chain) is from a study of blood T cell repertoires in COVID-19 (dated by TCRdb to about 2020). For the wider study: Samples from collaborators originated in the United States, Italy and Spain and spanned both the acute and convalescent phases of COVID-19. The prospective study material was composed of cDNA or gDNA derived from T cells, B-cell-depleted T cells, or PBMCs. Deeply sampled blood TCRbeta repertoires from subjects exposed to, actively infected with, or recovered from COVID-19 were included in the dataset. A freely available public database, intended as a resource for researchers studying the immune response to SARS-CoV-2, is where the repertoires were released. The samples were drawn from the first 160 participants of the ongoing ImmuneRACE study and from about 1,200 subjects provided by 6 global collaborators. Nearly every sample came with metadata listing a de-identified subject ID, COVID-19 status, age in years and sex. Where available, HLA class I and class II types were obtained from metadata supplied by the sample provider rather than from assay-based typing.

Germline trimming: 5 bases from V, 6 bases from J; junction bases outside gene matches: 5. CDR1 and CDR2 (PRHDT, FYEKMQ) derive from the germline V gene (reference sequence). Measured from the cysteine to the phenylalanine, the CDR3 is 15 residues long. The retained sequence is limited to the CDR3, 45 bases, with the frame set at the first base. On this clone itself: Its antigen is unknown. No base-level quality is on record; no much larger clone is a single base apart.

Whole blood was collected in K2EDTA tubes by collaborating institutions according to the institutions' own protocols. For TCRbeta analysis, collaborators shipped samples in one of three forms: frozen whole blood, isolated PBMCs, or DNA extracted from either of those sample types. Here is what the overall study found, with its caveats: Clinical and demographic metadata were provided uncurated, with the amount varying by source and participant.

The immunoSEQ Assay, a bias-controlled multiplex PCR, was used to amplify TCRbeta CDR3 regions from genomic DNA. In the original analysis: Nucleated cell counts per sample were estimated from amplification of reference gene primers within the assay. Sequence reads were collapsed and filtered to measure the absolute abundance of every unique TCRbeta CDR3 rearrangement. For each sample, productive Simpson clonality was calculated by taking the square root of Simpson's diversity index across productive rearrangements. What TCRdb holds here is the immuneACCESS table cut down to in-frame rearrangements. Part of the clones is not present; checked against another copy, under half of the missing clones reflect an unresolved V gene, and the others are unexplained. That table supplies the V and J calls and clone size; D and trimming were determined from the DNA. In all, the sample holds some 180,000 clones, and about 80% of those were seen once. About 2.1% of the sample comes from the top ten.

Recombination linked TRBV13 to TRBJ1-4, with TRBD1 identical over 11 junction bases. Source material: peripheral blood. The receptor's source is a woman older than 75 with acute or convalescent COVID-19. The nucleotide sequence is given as TGTGCCAGCAGCGCCCGGACAGGGGGCGATGAAAAACTGTTTTTT. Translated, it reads CASSARTGGDEKLFF. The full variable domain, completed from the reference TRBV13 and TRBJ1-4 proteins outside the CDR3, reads AAGVIQSPRHLIKEKRETATLKCYPIPRHDTVYWYQQGPGQDPQFLISFYEKMQSDKGSIPDRFSAQQFSDYHSELNMSSLELGDSALYFCASSARTGGDEKLFFGSGTQLSVL.